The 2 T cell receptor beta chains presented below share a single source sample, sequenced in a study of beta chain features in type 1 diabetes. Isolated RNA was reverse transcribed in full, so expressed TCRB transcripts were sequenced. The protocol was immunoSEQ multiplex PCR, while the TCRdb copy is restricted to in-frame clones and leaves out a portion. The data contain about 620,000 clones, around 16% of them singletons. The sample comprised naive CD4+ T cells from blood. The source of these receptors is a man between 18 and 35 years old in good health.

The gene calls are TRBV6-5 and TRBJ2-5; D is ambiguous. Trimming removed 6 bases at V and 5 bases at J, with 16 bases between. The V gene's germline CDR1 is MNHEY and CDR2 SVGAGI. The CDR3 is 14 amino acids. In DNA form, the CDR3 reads TGTGCCAGCAGACCCGATGTCCTGAGGGAGACCCAGTACTTC. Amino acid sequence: CASRPDVLRETQYF.

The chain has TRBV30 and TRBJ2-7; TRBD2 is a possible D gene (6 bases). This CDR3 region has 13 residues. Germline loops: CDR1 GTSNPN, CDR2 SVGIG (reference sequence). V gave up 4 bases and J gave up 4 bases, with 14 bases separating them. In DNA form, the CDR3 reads TGTGCCTGGACCTCGGGACTTCGATACGAGCAGTACTTC. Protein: CAWTSGLRYEQYF.